This T cell receptor (beta chain) came from a study of beta chain features in type 1 diabetes. Overall study findings and caveats: Junctions at VDJ sites from type 1 diabetes patients had fewer insertions and more deletions. Patients with Type 1 diabetes showed moderately but significantly shorter TCRB CDR3s in all four CD4+ subsets.

As every portion of the isolated RNA was reverse transcribed, the sequencing read expressed TCRB transcripts. Produced via immunoSEQ multiplex PCR; TCRdb's table is partial and in-frame only. This table has 250,000 or so clones, about 20% appearing once. CD4+ naive, central memory, regulatory and stem cell-like memory cells were sorted via CD45RO/CCR7/CD25/CD127/CD95/CD27. The V end lost 0 bases, the J end lost 2 bases, and 8 bases lay between the germline ends. In germline, CDR1 is SGHRS, CDR2 YFSETQ. The CDR3 loop spans 14 amino acids. About this clone: Its antigen is unidentified.

This sequence joins TRBV5-1 and TRBJ2-5; D ambiguous. The material sequenced was naive CD4+ T cells from blood. This TCR was recovered from a woman in her 40s with type 1 diabetes. CDR3 DNA: TGCGCCAGCAGCTTGGGAGGTTTTCAAGAGACCCAGTACTTC. Its protein product is CASSLGGFQETQYF.